Reported below is one T cell receptor (beta chain). This sample was taken from a study of stem cell transplantation in POMP-related autoinflammatory disease. TCRdb's copy holds only in-frame clones and misses some; the assay was immunoSEQ multiplex PCR. Among about 7,800 clones listed, approximately 85% were seen once. With 1 base removed from V and 3 bases from J, the gap between germline ends came to 7 bases. This CDR3 is built from 14 residues. Germline V gene data show CDR1 as SGHVS and CDR2 as FQNEAQ. The sample in question was CD8+ T cells from PBMCs, obtained after stem cell transplantation. V is TRBV7-8 and J is TRBJ1-5, with no clear D. The receptor's source is a human patient with POMP-related autoinflammation and immune dysregulation (PRAID). Some of the T cells might come from the graft donor. The CDR3 nucleotides are TGTGCCAGCAGCTTAGGGGGTAACAATCAGCCCCAGCATTTT. Translation: CASSLGGNNQPQHF.